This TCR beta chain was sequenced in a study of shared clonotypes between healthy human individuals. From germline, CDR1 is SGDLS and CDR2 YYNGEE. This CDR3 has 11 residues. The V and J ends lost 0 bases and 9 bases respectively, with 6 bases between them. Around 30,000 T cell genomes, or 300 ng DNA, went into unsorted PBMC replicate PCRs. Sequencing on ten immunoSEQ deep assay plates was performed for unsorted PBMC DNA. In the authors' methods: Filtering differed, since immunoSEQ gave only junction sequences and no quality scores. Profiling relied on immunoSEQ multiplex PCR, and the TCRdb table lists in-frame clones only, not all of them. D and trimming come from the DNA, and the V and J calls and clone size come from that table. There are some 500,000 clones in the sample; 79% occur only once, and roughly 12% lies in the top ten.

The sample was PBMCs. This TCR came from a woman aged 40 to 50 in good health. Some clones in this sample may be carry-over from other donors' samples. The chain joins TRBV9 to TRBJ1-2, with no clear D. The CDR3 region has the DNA TGTGCCAGCAGCGTAGAGGGCAGCTACACCTTC. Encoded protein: CASSVEGSYTF.